The 18 T cell receptor beta chains below all came from one sample that was sequenced in a study of blood T cells in healthy people across ages. Primed by a sample-barcoded 5' primer and a J-beta primer mix, a second PCR proceeded for 7 to 11 cycles. Each CDR3 protein is one row after TCRdb ran MiXCR on the 5' RACE reads. The sample includes hundreds of thousands of distinct CDR3 sequences, about 52% of them seen just once. The source material was blood. Receptors were obtained from a man between 60 and 75 years old in good health.

This chain links TRBV2 with TRBJ2-5; D is ambiguous. Trimming pared 2 bases from V and 9 bases from J, leaving 13 bases between. Germline V gene lookup returns CDR1 SNHLY and CDR2 FYNNEI. The CDR3 runs to 13 residues. CDR3 DNA sequence: TGTGCCAGCAGTGAACGGAGTAGGGTGGCCCAGTACTTC. It encodes CASSERSRVAQYF.

V and J are TRBV6-2 or TRBV6-3 and TRBJ2-5; no definite D call. The V and J ends lost 5 bases and 5 bases respectively, with 12 bases between them. This CDR3 contains 13 residues. Germline CDR1 reads MNHEY; CDR2 reads SVGEGT. The CDR3 loop reads CASSDGSRETQYF. CDR3 nucleotides: TGTGCCAGCAGTGACGGTAGCCGGGAGACCCAGTACTTC.

The V call is TRBV27, the J call TRBJ1-1, with D uncertain. Germline assignment: CDR1 MNHEY and CDR2 SMNVEV (reference sequence). The length of the CDR3 is 13 residues. Trimming cost V 3 bases and J 1 base, with 6 bases left between them. CDR3 DNA sequence: TGTGCCAGCAGTTTGAGCCGGAACACTGAAGCTTTCTTT. It translates to CASSLSRNTEAFF.

The chain combines TRBV15 with TRBJ1-5, with 7 bases that match TRBD1. The J segment lost 5 bases and the V segment lost 2 bases, leaving 9 bases of the junction unmatched. Per the germline V gene, CDR1 is LNHNV and CDR2 is YYDKDF (reference sequence). CDR3 length: 16 amino acids. The CDR3 coding sequence is TGTGCCACCAGCAGATCACGACAGGGAGGGGATCAGCCCCAGCATTTT. It translates to CATSRSRQGGDQPQHF.

This clonotype was counted only a few times. The V and J genes are TRBV24-1 and TRBJ2-7, with 7 bases that match TRBD2. From germline, CDR1 is KGHDR and CDR2 SFDVKD. V was clipped by 5 bases and J by 1 base; unmatched bases: 4. CDR3 length equals 14 residues. CDR3 DNA: TGTGCCACCAGTGGAGCGGGACGTTCCTACGAGCAGTACTTC. Translating gives CATSGAGRSYEQYF.

The chain couples TRBV28 to TRBJ1-4; TRBD1 matches at 7 bases. This CDR3 contains 15 residues. Germline CDR1 is MDHEN and CDR2 is SYDVKM. V lost 5 bases, J lost 10 bases, and 13 bases stayed unmatched. CDR3 residues: CASSTTKGQFGKLFF. CDR3 sequence (DNA): TGTGCCAGCAGTACGACTAAGGGACAGTTCGGAAAACTGTTTTTT.

This chain connects TRBV28 to TRBJ2-7, with D possibly TRBD2 on 5 matching bases. The CDR3 extends over 15 amino acids. V gave up 6 bases and J gave up 1 base, with 16 bases separating them. Germline lookup yields CDR1 MDHEN and CDR2 SYDVKM. The CDR3 region has the DNA TGTGCCAGCAGCCCCACGGGGTACAGATCCTACGAGCAGTACTTC. It specifies CASSPTGYRSYEQYF.

The chain links TRBV9 to TRBJ1-6, with D unresolved. V was trimmed by 2 bases and J by 8 bases, leaving 14 bases between them. Looked up from germline, CDR1 is SGDLS and CDR2 is YYNGEE. CDR3 size: 15 residues. The CDR3 region has the DNA TGTGCCAGCAGCGTTTCAGGCGAGGGCGATTCACCCCTCCACTTT. Protein product: CASSVSGEGDSPLHF.

This chain links TRBV4-1 with TRBJ2-5; no clear D. The end of the DNA is better explained by TRBJ2-7, so the J call may be wrong. The CDR3 is made up of 13 amino acids. Germline CDR1 reads MGHRA; CDR2 reads YSYEKL. The CDR3 sequence is CASSQVSKHEQYF. The CDR3 region has the DNA TGCGCCAGCAGCCAAGTTTCCAAACACGAGCAGTACTTC.

This clonotype was seen a few times. Just one base apart from a much larger clone, this may be a read error. The chain joins TRBV28 to TRBJ2-7; D ambiguous. The V gene lost 5 bases and the J gene lost 3 bases, with 11 bases spanning the gap. Germline CDR1 reads MDHEN; CDR2 reads SYDVKM. The CDR3 runs 13 residues. The CDR3 loop is CASSVQNIYEQYF. As DNA, the CDR3 is TGTGCCAGCAGTGTTCAGAATATCTACGAGCAGTACTTC.

The chain has TRBV14 and TRBJ2-7; D is unresolved. The J call may be incorrect, as the DNA end agrees better with TRBJ2-5. Germline lookup yields CDR1 SGHDN and CDR2 FVKESK. The CDR3 is 12 amino acids. As DNA, the CDR3 is TGTGCCAGCAGCCAAGAAGAAGAGACCCAGTACTTC. Amino acids: CASSQEEETQYF.

This clonotype was counted only a few times. The rearrangement uses TRBV7-2 and TRBJ1-5; the D is unclear. The CDR3 totals 15 residues. V lost 3 bases and J 2 bases, leaving 11 bases between the germline ends. Germline V lookup: CDR1 SGHTA, CDR2 FQGNSA. DNA of the CDR3: TGTGCCAGCAGCTTTGGACCGGTGGGCAATCAGCCCCAGCATTTT. Amino acids: CASSFGPVGNQPQHF.

DNA of the CDR3: TGCGCCAGCAGCGTGTACAGGACGAACACTGAAGCTTTCTTT. Translating gives CASSVYRTNTEAFF. The chain carries TRBV5-1 and TRBJ1-1; possible D gene TRBD1, 5 bases. The CDR3 length is 14 residues. Germline V lookup: CDR1 SGHRS, CDR2 YFSETQ. V lost 4 bases, J lost 1 base, and 11 bases lay in between.

This chain uses TRBV20-1 with TRBJ2-4, with a possible D match to TRBD1 (5 bases). Germline values: CDR1 DFQATT, CDR2 SNEGSKA (reference sequence). Trimming left V 5 bases short and J 0 bases short, with 14 bases between. The CDR3 runs 15 residues. CDR3 sequence: CSAWTPELAKNIQYF. The CDR3 DNA is TGCAGTGCTTGGACACCGGAGCTAGCCAAAAACATTCAGTACTTC.

CDR3 nucleotides: TGCGCCAGCAGCACCATCGGACATTATGGCTACACCTTC. Encoded protein: CASSTIGHYGYTF. The rearrangement uses TRBV5-1 and TRBJ1-2; possibly TRBD1 for D (5 bases). The length of the CDR3 is 13 residues. In germline, CDR1 is SGHRS, CDR2 YFSETQ. V gave up 4 bases and J gave up 5 bases, with 12 bases separating them.

This clonotype was recorded many times. The chain has TRBV20-1 and TRBJ2-7; no definite D call. Germline lookup yields CDR1 DFQATT and CDR2 SNEGSKA (reference sequence). CDR3 length: 12 residues. Trimming stripped 0 bases from V and 3 bases from J, with 6 bases between. CDR3 in DNA: TGCAGTGCTAGAGAGGAACTCTACGAGCAGTACTTC. Residues: CSAREELYEQYF.

V is TRBV29-1 and J is TRBJ1-1, with TRBD1 as a possible D gene (5 bases). CDR1 and CDR2 (germline): SQVTM, ANQGSEA. The CDR3 spans 15 residues. V was shortened by 4 bases and J by 1 base, with 16 bases between the two germline ends. The CDR3 spells CSVVGRAFPNTEAFF. The CDR3 bases are TGCAGCGTTGTCGGCAGGGCCTTTCCGAACACTGAAGCTTTCTTT. Combining the CDR3 with reference TRBV29-1 and TRBJ1-1 gives the whole variable domain SAVISQKPSRDICQRGTSLTIQCQVDSQVTMMFWYRQQPGQSLTLIATANQGSEATYESGFVIDKFPISRPNLTFSTLTVSNMSPEDSSIYLCSVVGRAFPNTEAFFGQGTRLTVV.

The V gene is TRBV7-3, the J gene TRBJ1-2; D is unclear. V was shortened by 4 bases and J by 7 bases, with 13 bases between the two germline ends. Germline V CDR1 and CDR2: SGHTA, FQGTGA. There are 13 residues in the CDR3. CDR3 sequence reads: CASSSSQYGGYTF. The CDR3 bases are TGTGCCAGCAGCTCCTCACAATATGGTGGCTACACCTTC.